This T cell receptor (beta chain) was sequenced during a study of cytomegalovirus exposure and HLA in healthy donors. Study results and limitations: In a later analysis, compared with equally common non-associated chains, HLA-associated beta chains were more expanded. Presence/absence analyses supposed approximately even sequencing depth among donors.

The PCR employed 60 Vbeta primers together with 13 Jbeta primers. Profiling relied on immunoSEQ multiplex PCR, and the TCRdb table lists in-frame clones only, not all of them. The data contain 150,000 to 200,000 clones, roughly 73% of them singletons. With regard to this clone: Its antigen is unidentified.

In germline, CDR1 is MNHNY, CDR2 SVGAGI (reference sequence). This CDR3 spans 15 amino acids. The V segment lost 6 bases and the J segment 2 bases; nucleotides outside the gene matches: 4. This clonotype was sampled from a woman aged 40-49 years in good health and CMV-seropositive. The chain couples TRBV6-6 to TRBJ2-7; 13 bases are a match to TRBD2. Material: PBMCs. The CDR3 is CASRTGTSGTYEQYF. The DNA of the CDR3 is TGTGCCAGCAGAACCGGGACTAGCGGGACCTACGAGCAGTACTTC.